This T cell receptor (beta chain) emerged from a study of shared clonotypes between healthy human individuals. Study-wide context: The donor pool was made up of a couple of women and a few men aged 18 to 49.

Per germline, CDR1 MDHEN and CDR2 SYDVKM. This CDR3 is built from 12 residues. This table comes from immunoSEQ multiplex PCR, and its TCRdb copy is limited to in-frame clones, with some not included. The data contain around 990,000 clones, 60% to 85% of them singletons. Material for sequencing was memory CD4+ T cells from PBMCs. The subset: CD45RA-negative fraction. This rearrangement joins TRBV28 to TRBJ2-5; tentatively, D is TRBD1 (5 bases). The tail of the sequence fits TRBJ2-7 better, so the J call may be wrong. The TCR originated in a man aged 18 to 29 in good health. Some clones in this sample may be carry-over from other donors' samples. The CDR3: CASSLGQGEQYF. CDR3 DNA: TGTGCCAGCAGTTTAGGGCAGGGCGAGCAGTACTTC.